This record looks at one TCR beta chain sequence and its context. The CDR3 spans 15 residues. Trimming took off 3 bases at V and 3 bases at J, with 15 bases between the two ends. Looked up from germline, CDR1 is LGHDT and CDR2 is YNNKEL (reference sequence). This specimen belongs to a study of T cell responses to AZD1222 COVID-19 vaccine. Clones were read by immunoSEQ multiplex PCR, and TCRdb kept only the in-frame ones, dropping some. The data contain approximately 130,000 clones, over 85% of them singletons. The clonotype was recovered from an adult in good health. The rearrangement links TRBV3-1 (or the pseudogene TRBV3-2) to TRBJ2-7; a possible D gene is TRBD1 (5 bases). This sample comprised peripheral blood, obtained on day 0 of AZD1222 vaccination. In DNA form, the CDR3 reads TGTGCCAGCAGCCAGGGGCCTGGGCTAAACTACGAGCAGTACTTC. Translated: CASSQGPGLNYEQYF.